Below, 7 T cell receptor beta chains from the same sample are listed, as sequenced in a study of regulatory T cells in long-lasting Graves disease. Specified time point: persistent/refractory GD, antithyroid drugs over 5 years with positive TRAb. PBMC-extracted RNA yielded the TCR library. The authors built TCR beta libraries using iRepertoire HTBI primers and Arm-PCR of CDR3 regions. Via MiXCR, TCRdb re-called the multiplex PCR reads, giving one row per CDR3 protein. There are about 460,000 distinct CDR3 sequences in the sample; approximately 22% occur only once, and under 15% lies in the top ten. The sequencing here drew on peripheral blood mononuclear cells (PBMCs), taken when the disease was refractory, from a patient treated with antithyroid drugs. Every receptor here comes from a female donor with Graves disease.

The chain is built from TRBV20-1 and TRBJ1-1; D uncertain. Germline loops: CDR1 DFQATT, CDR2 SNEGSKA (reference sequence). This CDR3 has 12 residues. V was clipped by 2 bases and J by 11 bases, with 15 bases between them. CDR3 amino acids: CSARHPGGWAFF. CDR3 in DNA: TGCAGTGCTAGACACCCGGGAGGGTGGGCTTTCTTT.

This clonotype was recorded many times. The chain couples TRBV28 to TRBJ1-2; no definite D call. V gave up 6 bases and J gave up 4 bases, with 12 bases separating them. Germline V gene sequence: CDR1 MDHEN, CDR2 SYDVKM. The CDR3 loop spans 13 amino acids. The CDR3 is CASSPDILYGYTF. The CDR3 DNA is TGTGCCAGCAGCCCCGATATCCTCTATGGCTACACCTTC.

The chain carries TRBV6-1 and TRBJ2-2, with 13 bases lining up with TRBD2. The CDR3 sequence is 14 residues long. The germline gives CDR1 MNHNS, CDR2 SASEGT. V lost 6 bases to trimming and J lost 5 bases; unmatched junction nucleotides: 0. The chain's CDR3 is CASRLAGGTGELFF. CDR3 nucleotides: TGTGCCAGCAGACTAGCGGGAGGGACCGGGGAGCTGTTTTTT.

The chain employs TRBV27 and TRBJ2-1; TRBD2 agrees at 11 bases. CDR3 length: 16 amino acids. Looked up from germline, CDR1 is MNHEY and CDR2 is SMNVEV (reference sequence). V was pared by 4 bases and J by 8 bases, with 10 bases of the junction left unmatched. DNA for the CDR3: TGTGCCAGCAGTTCAGATAGCGGGAGGGCCTTGGATGAGCAGTTCTTC. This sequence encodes CASSSDSGRALDEQFF.

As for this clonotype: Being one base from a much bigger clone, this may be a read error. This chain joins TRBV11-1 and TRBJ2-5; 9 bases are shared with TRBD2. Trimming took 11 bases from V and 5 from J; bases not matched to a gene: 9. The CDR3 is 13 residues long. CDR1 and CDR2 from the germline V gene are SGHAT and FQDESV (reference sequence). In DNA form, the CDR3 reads TGTGCCGCCTCCGAGCGGGAGGCGGAGACCCAGTACTTC. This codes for CAASEREAETQYF.

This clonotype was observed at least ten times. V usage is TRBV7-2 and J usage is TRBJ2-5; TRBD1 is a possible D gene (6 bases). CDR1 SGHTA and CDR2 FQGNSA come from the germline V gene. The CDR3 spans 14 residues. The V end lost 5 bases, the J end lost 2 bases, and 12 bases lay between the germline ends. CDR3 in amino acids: CASSPNRGQETQYF. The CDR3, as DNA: TGTGCCAGCAGCCCGAATAGGGGGCAAGAGACCCAGTACTTC.

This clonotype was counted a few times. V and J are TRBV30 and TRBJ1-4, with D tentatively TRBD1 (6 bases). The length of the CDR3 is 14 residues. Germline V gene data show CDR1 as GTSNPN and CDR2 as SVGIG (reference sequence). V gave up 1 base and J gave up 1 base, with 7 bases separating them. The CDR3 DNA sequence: TGTGCCTGGAGTGGGGGGCGAACTAATGAAAAACTGTTTTTT. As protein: CAWSGGRTNEKLFF.